A single TCR beta chain is shown here with its context. Its antigen is unknown. The whole isolated RNA underwent reverse transcription, so sequencing captured expressed TCRB transcripts. Method: immunoSEQ multiplex PCR; TCRdb's copy keeps in-frame clones and lacks some. Of 90,000 to 110,000 clones listed, 30% to 40% were seen once; the top ten hold approximately 0.065%. From germline, CDR1 is GTSNPN and CDR2 SVGIG (reference sequence). This CDR3 is built from 19 residues. J lost 1 base, V lost 2 bases, and 16 bases had no gene match. This sample was taken from a study of beta chain features in type 1 diabetes. The overall study: Patients looked much like healthy donors when it came to age, gender and cell yields. Overall study findings and caveats: The VDJ junctions of type 1 diabetes patients carried fewer insertions and more deletions.

The chain combines TRBV30 with TRBJ1-3; 8 nucleotides align to TRBD1. Specimen: stem cell memory CD4+ T cells from blood. The TCR sequence derives from a woman between 18 and 30 years old in good health. CDR3 amino acids: CAWSSWTGIVSWSGNTIYF. The CDR3 bases are TGTGCCTGGAGTTCTTGGACAGGGATTGTCTCTTGGTCTGGAAACACCATATATTTT.